This TCR beta chain appears in the sequencing data of a study of CD8+ T cells in alopecia areata. Germline CDR1 is SGHVS and CDR2 is FQNEAQ. The CDR3 is made up of 11 amino acids. With 8 bases removed from V and 1 base from J, the gap between germline ends came to 0 bases. The investigators collected lesional scalp punch biopsies and peripheral blood from alopecia areata patients. Sequencing relied on a cDNA template that was reverse transcribed from extracted RNA. Sequenced by immunoSEQ multiplex PCR; TCRdb stores in-frame clones only, minus some. The sample comprises 50,000 to 80,000 clones, roughly 40% of which are singletons, and roughly half rests with the top ten.

This TCR was recovered from a human donor with alopecia areata. Input material: NKG2D-low CD8+ T cells sorted from blood. This sequence joins TRBV7-8 and TRBJ2-6; D is uncertain. The CDR3 DNA reads as TGTGCCAGCTCTGGGGCCAACGTCCTGACTTTC. It codes for CASSGANVLTF.